These 18 T cell receptor beta chains were sequenced from one sample in a study of T cells in women clearing cervical HPV infection. Assay used: immunoSEQ multiplex PCR; TCRdb lists only in-frame clones, some missing. This sample contains 15,000 to 20,000 clones. The sequencing input was blood buffy coat. Receptors originate from a woman between 18 and 70 years old with a cervical HPV16 infection that either progressed to CIN3+ or cleared (not recorded which).

Notes on this clone: The read ends 3 residues early relative to the CDR3; the germline J gene fills the gap. This chain links TRBV27 with TRBJ2-7; D may be TRBD1 or TRBD2 (6 bases each). This CDR3 is 13 amino acids long. Per germline, CDR1 MNHEY and CDR2 SMNVEV (reference sequence). The V and J ends lost 3 bases and 2 bases respectively, with 8 bases between them. The sequenced CDR3 bases are TGTGCCAGCAGTTTGGAGGGGGCCTACGAG. Its protein is CASSLEGAYE. The CDR3 in its entirety is CASSLEGAYEQYF.

Concerning this clone: The CDR3 is cut off 3 residues early in the read; its end comes from the germline J gene. V is TRBV10-3 and J is TRBJ2-3; no definite D call. The CDR3 extends over 11 amino acids. Germline CDR1 ENHRY, CDR2 SYGVKD. Between the trimmed V and J ends, which lost 11 bases and 3 bases, there was a span of 9 bases. The CDR3 sequence: CASLGTDTQYF. CDR3 bases read: TGTGCCTCCCTCGGGACAGATACG.

With regard to this clone: The DNA ends 3 residues before the CDR3 does, and the rest of the CDR3 is filled in from the germline J gene. This chain connects TRBV5-4 to TRBJ2-5, with a weak D call TRBD2 (6 bases). The CDR3 consists of 14 residues. Germline lookup yields CDR1 SGHNT and CDR2 YYREEE (reference sequence). Between the trimmed V and J ends, which lost 7 bases and 4 bases, there was a span of 17 bases. The DNA read from the CDR3 is TGTGCCAGCCAGACTAGGGACGGAGCAGAGACC. Its translation: CASQTRDGAET. The whole CDR3 region reads CASQTRDGAETQYF.

With regard to this clone: The read terminates 3 residues ahead of where the CDR3 ends, so the germline J gene completes it. The chain links TRBV7-9 to TRBJ2-7; 7 bases are shared with TRBD1. Per the germline V gene, CDR1 is SEHNR and CDR2 is FQNEAQ (reference sequence). The CDR3 runs 13 residues. The ends lost 5 bases at V and 3 bases at J; junction bases unmatched: 4. CDR3 amino acids: CASSGDSLYEQYF. The DNA read from the CDR3 is TGTGCCAGCAGCGGGGACAGCCTCTACGAG.

On this clone itself: The CDR3 end falls 3 residues outside the read, so it is completed with the germline J gene. Distinct nucleotide sequences in the sample also encode this CDR3. This chain links TRBV11-2 with TRBJ2-7; 8 bases line up with TRBD1. The V gene end was trimmed by 5 bases and the J gene end by 6 bases; junction bases not matched to a gene: 6. The CDR3 contains 13 residues. Germline V gives CDR1 SGHAT, CDR2 FQNNGV. Here the CDR3 reads CASSTGTGSEQYF. The part of the CDR3 DNA that was read is TGTGCCAGCAGCACGGGGACAGGTAGCGAG. Full variable domain (outside the CDR3, taken from reference TRBV11-2 and TRBJ2-7): EAGVAQSPRYKIIEKRQSVAFWCNPISGHATLYWYQQILGQGPKLLIQFQNNGVVDDSQLPKDRFSAERLKGVDSTLKIQPAKLEDSAVYLCASSTGTGSEQYFGPGTRLTVT.

Turning to this clone: The DNA ends 3 residues before the CDR3 does, and the rest of the CDR3 is filled in from the germline J gene. The chain is built from TRBV20-1 and TRBJ2-4; 15 bases align to TRBD2. The CDR3 sequence is 18 residues long. With 6 bases clipped from V and 1 base from J, the junction kept 10 bases outside the gene matches. The germline gives CDR1 DFQATT, CDR2 SNEGSKA (reference sequence). The CDR3 bases that were read are TGCAGTGCCGGGACCGGACTAGCGGGGGGGTGGGCCAAAAACATT. Protein sequence: CSAGTGLAGGWAKNI. The CDR3 reads in full as CSAGTGLAGGWAKNIQYF.

Notes on this clone: Read coverage stops 3 residues before the CDR3 terminus; the germline J gene supplies the remainder. V is TRBV7-2 and J is TRBJ2-1; D remains ambiguous. Germline V CDR1 and CDR2: SGHTA, FQGNSA. This CDR3 is 13 amino acids long. With 1 base removed from V and 2 bases from J, the gap between germline ends came to 3 bases. CDR3 DNA (partial): TGTGCCAGCAGCTTAGAGGCCTACAATGAG. It yields the protein CASSLEAYNE. The full-length CDR3 reads as CASSLEAYNEQFF.

The chain's CDR3 is CASSLEGLASTDTQYF. CDR3 DNA (partial): TGCGCCAGCAGCTTGGAGGGACTAGCTAGCACAGATACG. The rearrangement joins TRBV5-1 to TRBJ2-3; 9 nucleotides match TRBD2. Read sequence stops 3 residues before the CDR3 end, and the germline J gene provides the missing end. V was pared by 0 bases and J by 0 bases, with 2 bases of the junction left unmatched. The germline CDR1 and CDR2 sequences are SGHRS and YFSETQ. The CDR3 spans 16 residues.

A remark on this clone: The CDR3 end is not reached by the read, which stops 3 residues before it; the germline J gene fills it in. The genes are TRBV19 and TRBJ1-2; possibly TRBD1 for D (6 bases). Germline CDR1 reads LNHDA; CDR2 reads SQIVND (reference sequence). The V gene lost 4 bases and the J gene lost 4 bases, with 19 bases spanning the gap. The CDR3 runs 16 residues. The sequenced CDR3 bases are TGTGCCAGTAGTACTCCTTCAAGGGGGACGACCTATGGC. As protein: CASSTPSRGTTYG. The full CDR3 is CASSTPSRGTTYGYTF.

As for this clone: The read gets to within 3 residues of the CDR3 end, and the germline J gene fills in the rest. The chain combines TRBV5-4 with TRBJ2-7; 8 nucleotides agree with TRBD2. Trimming at V came to 3 bases and at J to 2 bases, leaving 7 bases not matched to a gene. CDR3 length equals 15 residues. Germline CDR1 SGHNT, CDR2 YYREEE (reference sequence). This CDR3 reads CASSSPAGGPYEQYF. The CDR3 bases that were read are TGTGCCAGCAGCTCTCCGGCGGGGGGTCCCTACGAG.

About this clone itself: The read halts 3 residues ahead of the CDR3 end, with the missing end drawn from the germline J gene. The chain employs TRBV10-1 and TRBJ1-6, with a possible D match to TRBD1 (6 bases). V lost 8 bases and J 7 bases, leaving 12 bases between the germline ends. In germline, CDR1 is WNHNN, CDR2 SYGVQD (reference sequence). The length of the CDR3 is 13 residues. The sequenced CDR3 bases are TGCGCCAGCCGCCGGGACATAAATTCACCC. As protein: CASRRDINSP. In full, the CDR3 reads CASRRDINSPLHF.

Comment on this clone: The read halts 3 residues ahead of the CDR3 end, with the missing end drawn from the germline J gene. This chain joins TRBV12-5 and TRBJ2-2, with D hard to call. This CDR3 spans 16 amino acids. CDR1 is LGHNT and CDR2 is FRNRAP in the germline V gene. V gave up 0 bases and J gave up 5 bases, with 13 bases separating them. CDR3 bases read: TGTGCTAGTGGTTTGGTACTGGGCCCCCAAACCGGGGAG. It yields the protein CASGLVLGPQTGE. The full CDR3 reads CASGLVLGPQTGELFF.

About this clone: The read ends 3 residues shy of where the CDR3 ends; the end is completed using the germline J gene. This sequence joins TRBV7-2 and TRBJ2-2; 7 bases fit TRBD2. This CDR3 is 17 amino acids long. The germline V gene encodes CDR1 SGHTA and CDR2 FQGNSA. V was pared by 0 bases and J by 0 bases, with 4 bases of the junction left unmatched. Here the CDR3 reads CASSLAGGGTNTGELFF. CDR3 bases read: TGTGCCAGCAGCTTAGCTGGGGGGGGTACGAACACCGGGGAG.

As for this clone: The read terminates 3 residues ahead of where the CDR3 ends, so the germline J gene completes it. The chain employs TRBV19 and TRBJ1-1; the D gene is possibly TRBD1 (6 bases). Trimming took off 0 bases at V and 2 bases at J, with 10 bases between the two ends. The CDR3 consists of 15 residues. The germline gives CDR1 LNHDA, CDR2 SQIVND (reference sequence). The CDR3: CASSIEAGANTEAFF. Incomplete CDR3 DNA: TGTGCCAGTAGTATAGAGGCGGGGGCTAACACTGAA. Combining the CDR3 with reference TRBV19 and TRBJ1-1 gives the whole variable domain DGGITQSPKYLFRKEGQNVTLSCEQNLNHDAMYWYRQDPGQGLRLIYYSQIVNDFQKGDIAEGYSVSREKKESFPLTVTSAQKNPTAFYLCASSIEAGANTEAFFGQGTRLTVV.

A remark on this clone: Sequencing ends 3 residues short of the CDR3 end; the germline J gene provides the rest. V gene TRBV5-1 combines with J gene TRBJ1-6; 8 bases line up with TRBD1. The CDR3 length is 15 residues. Germline V gene sequence: CDR1 SGHRS, CDR2 YFSETQ. With V trimmed by 3 bases and J by 7 bases, 6 bases remained unmatched. Incomplete CDR3 DNA: TGCGCCAGCAGCTACCGACAGGGGTACAATTCACCC. Translating it yields CASSYRQGYNSP. The complete CDR3 protein is CASSYRQGYNSPLHF.

Turning to this clone: Read data end 3 residues before the CDR3 end; the end is taken from the germline J gene. The chain combines TRBV2 with TRBJ1-4, with 7 positions matching TRBD1. This CDR3 region has 15 residues. The germline V gene has CDR1 SNHLY and CDR2 FYNNEI. The junction had 7 bases not matched to a gene; V was cut back by 4 bases and J by 5 bases. CDR3 sequence: CASSAGTARNEKLFF. The part of the CDR3 DNA that was read is TGTGCCAGCAGTGCCGGGACAGCAAGAAATGAAAAA.

The covered CDR3 bases are TGTGCCAGCAGCTTAACTTTTTTCGCCCAAGAGACC. This sequence encodes CASSLTFFAQET. The full CDR3 sequence reads CASSLTFFAQETQYF. The chain is built from TRBV7-8 and TRBJ2-5; D is unclear. From the germline J gene comes the end of the CDR3, since the read stops 3 residues before it. Germline V lookup: CDR1 SGHVS, CDR2 FQNEAQ. This CDR3 has 15 amino acids. Trimming shortened V by 2 bases and J by 1 base, and 11 bases separated the two germline ends.

With respect to this clone: An end of the junction does not agree with germline; a read error may underlie this. With the read ending 3 residues before the CDR3 end, the germline J gene is used to fill in that end. The chain uses TRBV12-3 or TRBV12-4 and TRBJ1-2; D gene ambiguous. This CDR3 has 14 residues. This chain's CDR3 is CAISIRAGNYGYTF. The sequenced CDR3 bases are TGTGCCATCAGTATCCGGGCGGGGAACTATGGC.